This T cell receptor (beta chain) is drawn from a study of shared clonotypes between healthy human individuals. Overall study: Ranging from 18 to 49 in age, donors were two women and a few men. General observations from the study: Sequencing depth was a factor that was expected to affect clonotype sharing among donors.

As concerns this clone: Its antigen is unidentified.

Splitting of each subset's genomic DNA was done evenly across several immunoSEQ plates. As processed by the authors: ImmunoSEQ yielded junction-only sequences lacking quality scores, so filtering differed. Method: immunoSEQ multiplex PCR; TCRdb's copy keeps in-frame clones and lacks some. The DNA was the basis for D and trimming; V, J and clone size are from that table. The profile shows about 2.3 million clones, approximately 93% of them singletons. This receptor was obtained from a man between 18 and 35 years old in good health. Some clones in this sample may be carry-over from other donors' samples. Sequenced sample: naive CD4+ T cells from PBMCs. Subset given: CD45RA+ positively selected.

DNA of the CDR3: TGTGCCAGCTTACAGGGCTACGAGCAGTACTTC. This translates into CASLQGYEQYF. This chain joins TRBV6-5 and TRBJ2-7; D might be TRBD1 (6 bases). The CDR3 is 11 amino acids. Germline CDR1 is MNHEY and CDR2 is SVGAGI. Between the trimmed V and J ends, which lost 8 bases and 3 bases, there was a span of 8 bases.